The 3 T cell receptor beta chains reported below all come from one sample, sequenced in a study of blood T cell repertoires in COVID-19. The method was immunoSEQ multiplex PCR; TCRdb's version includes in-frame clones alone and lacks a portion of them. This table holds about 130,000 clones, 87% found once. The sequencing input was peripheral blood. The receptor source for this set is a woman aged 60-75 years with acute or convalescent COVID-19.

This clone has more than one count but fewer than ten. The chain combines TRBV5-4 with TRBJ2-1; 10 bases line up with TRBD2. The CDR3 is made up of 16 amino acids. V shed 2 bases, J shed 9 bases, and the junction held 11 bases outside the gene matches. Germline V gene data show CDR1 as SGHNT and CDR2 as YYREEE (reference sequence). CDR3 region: CASSLASGRVSGEQFF. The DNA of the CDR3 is TGTGCCAGCAGCTTAGCTAGCGGGAGAGTTTCAGGTGAGCAGTTCTTC.

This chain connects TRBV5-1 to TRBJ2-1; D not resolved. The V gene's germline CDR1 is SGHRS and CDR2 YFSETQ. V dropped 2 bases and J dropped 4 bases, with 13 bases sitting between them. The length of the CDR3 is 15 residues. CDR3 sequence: CASSFSRNGYNEQFF. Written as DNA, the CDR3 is TGCGCCAGCAGCTTTAGTCGGAACGGGTACAATGAGCAGTTCTTC.

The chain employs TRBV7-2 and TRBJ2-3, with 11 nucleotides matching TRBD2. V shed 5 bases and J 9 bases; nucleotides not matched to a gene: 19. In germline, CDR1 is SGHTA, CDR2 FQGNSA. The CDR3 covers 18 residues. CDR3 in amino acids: CASSKRGPGLADKGTQYF. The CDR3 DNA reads TGTGCCAGCAGCAAAAGGGGCCCGGGACTAGCGGATAAAGGGACGCAGTATTTT.